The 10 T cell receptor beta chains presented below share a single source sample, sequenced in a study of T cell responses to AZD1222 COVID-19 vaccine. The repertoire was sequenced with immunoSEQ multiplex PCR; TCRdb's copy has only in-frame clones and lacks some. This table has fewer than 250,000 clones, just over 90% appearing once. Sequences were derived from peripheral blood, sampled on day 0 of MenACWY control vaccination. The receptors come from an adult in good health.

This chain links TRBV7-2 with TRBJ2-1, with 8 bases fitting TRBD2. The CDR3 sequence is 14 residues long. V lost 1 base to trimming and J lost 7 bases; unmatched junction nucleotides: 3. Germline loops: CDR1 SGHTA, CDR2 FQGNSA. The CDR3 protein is CASSLVLAGNEQFF. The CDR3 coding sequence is TGTGCCAGCAGCTTAGTGTTAGCGGGGAATGAGCAGTTCTTC. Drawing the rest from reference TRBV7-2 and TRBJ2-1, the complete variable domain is GAGVSQSPSNKVTEKGKDVELRCDPISGHTALYWYRQSLGQGLEFLIYFQGNSAPDKSGLPSDRFSAERTGGSVSTLTIQRTQQEDSAVYLCASSLVLAGNEQFFGPGTRLTVL.

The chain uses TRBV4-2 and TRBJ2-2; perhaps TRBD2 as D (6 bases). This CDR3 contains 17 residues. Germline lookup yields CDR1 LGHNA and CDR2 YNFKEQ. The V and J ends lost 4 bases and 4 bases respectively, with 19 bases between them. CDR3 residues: CASSPYTSNPRTGELFF. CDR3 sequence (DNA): TGTGCCAGCAGCCCGTACACTAGCAACCCTCGCACCGGGGAGCTGTTTTTT.

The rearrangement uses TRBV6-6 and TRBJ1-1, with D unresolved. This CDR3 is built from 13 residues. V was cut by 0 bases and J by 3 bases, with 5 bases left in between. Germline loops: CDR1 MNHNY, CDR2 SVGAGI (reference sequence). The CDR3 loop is CASSYSIDTEAFF. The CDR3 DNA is TGTGCCAGCAGTTACTCGATAGACACTGAAGCTTTCTTT.

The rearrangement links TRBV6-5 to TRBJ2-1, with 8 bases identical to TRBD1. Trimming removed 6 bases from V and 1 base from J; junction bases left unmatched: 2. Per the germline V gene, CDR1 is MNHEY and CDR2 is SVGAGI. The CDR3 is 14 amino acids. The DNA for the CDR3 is TGTGCCAGCAGAACAGGGGGTTCCTACAATGAGCAGTTCTTC. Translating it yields CASRTGGSYNEQFF.

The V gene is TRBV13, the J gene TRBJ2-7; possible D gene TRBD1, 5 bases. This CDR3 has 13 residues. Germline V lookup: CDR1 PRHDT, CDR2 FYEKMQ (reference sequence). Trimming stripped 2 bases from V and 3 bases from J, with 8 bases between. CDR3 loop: CASSLRTNYEQYF. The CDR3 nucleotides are TGTGCCAGCAGCTTAAGGACAAACTACGAGCAGTACTTC.

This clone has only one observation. The CDR3 DNA sequence: TGTGCCAGCAGCCGGGGTGTGGGTCTAACGAACACCGGGGAGCTGTTTTTT. Translating gives CASSRGVGLTNTGELFF. The V call is TRBV7-9, the J call TRBJ2-2; TRBD2 is a possible D gene (5 bases). This CDR3 has 17 amino acids. The germline V and J ends were trimmed by 5 bases and 0 bases, with 16 bases remaining between them. Per the germline V gene, CDR1 is SEHNR and CDR2 is FQNEAQ (reference sequence).

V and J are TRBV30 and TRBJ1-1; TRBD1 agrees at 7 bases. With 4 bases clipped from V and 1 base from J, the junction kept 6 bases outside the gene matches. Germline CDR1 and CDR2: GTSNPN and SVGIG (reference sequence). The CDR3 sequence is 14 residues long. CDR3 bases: TGTGCCTGGAAGAAACAGGGGACGAACACTGAAGCTTTCTTT. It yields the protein CAWKKQGTNTEAFF.

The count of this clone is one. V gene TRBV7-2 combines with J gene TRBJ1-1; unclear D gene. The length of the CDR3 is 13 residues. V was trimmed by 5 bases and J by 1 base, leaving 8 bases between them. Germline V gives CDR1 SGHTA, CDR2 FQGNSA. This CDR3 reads CASSRMWNTEAFF. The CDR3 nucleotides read TGTGCCAGCAGCCGAATGTGGAACACTGAAGCTTTCTTT. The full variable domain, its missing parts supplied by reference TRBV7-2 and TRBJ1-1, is GAGVSQSPSNKVTEKGKDVELRCDPISGHTALYWYRQSLGQGLEFLIYFQGNSAPDKSGLPSDRFSAERTGGSVSTLTIQRTQQEDSAVYLCASSRMWNTEAFFGQGTRLTVV.

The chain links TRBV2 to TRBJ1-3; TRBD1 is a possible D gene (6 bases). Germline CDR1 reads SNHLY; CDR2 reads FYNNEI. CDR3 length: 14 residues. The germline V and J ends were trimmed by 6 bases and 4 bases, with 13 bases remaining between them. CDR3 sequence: CASRTGALGNTIYF. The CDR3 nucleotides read TGTGCCAGCAGAACGGGGGCGCTGGGAAACACCATATATTTT.

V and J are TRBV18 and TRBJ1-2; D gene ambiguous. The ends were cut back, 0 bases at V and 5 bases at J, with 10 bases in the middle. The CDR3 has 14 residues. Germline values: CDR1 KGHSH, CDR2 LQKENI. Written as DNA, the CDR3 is TGTGCCAGCTCACCACCAGGTGAGGCGTATGGCTACACCTTC. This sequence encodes CASSPPGEAYGYTF.